A single sample is the source of the 28 T cell receptor beta chains below, sequenced in a study of T cells in Graves' hyperthyroidism and ophthalmopathy. Using RNA transcripts as the source, TCR beta CDR3 regions were amplified. RT-PCR in the first round (using the HTBI primer set) targeted the TCR CDR3. TCRdb recomputed calls from the multiplex PCR reads with MiXCR, one row per CDR3 protein. Altogether hundreds of thousands of distinct CDR3 sequences are present, approximately 44% being singletons, with the ten largest covering roughly 8.2%. The sequenced sample was peripheral blood or thyroid tissue (not recorded which). The receptor source for this set is a woman younger than 30 with Graves' hyperthyroidism.

The V call is TRBV7-2, the J call TRBJ2-6; either TRBD1 or TRBD2 may supply D (5 bases each). This CDR3 spans 17 amino acids. The germline CDR1 and CDR2 sequences are SGHTA and FQGNSA. Trimming removed 2 bases from V and 2 bases from J, with 13 bases in between. CDR3 DNA: TGTGCCAGCAGCTTAAGTTCTCGGGGCACTGGGGCCAACGTCCTGACTTTC. It translates to CASSLSSRGTGANVLTF.

This clonotype turned up a few times. Its ends do not fully match the called genes, so a read error is possible. The chain joins TRBV12-3 or TRBV12-4 to TRBJ2-7; D remains unclear. The CDR3 extends over 14 amino acids. The chain's CDR3 is CASSLDYRWHEQYF. In nucleotides, the CDR3 is TGTGCCAGCAGCTTAGATTACAGATGGCACGAGCAGTACTTC.

This chain joins TRBV29-1 and TRBJ1-2; 10 bases are a match to TRBD1. Germline-derived CDR1 and CDR2 are SQVTM and ANQGSEA. The CDR3 sequence is 12 residues long. V trimming: 7 bases; J trimming: 11 bases; junction bases outside the gene matches: 10. For the CDR3, the DNA is TGCAGCGCAGCCGGGACAGGGGACCCTTACACCTTC. Translated: CSAAGTGDPYTF.

In its sample, this clonotype was seen a few times. The genes are TRBV7-9 and TRBJ2-7; D not certain. Germline V gene sequence: CDR1 SEHNR, CDR2 FQNEAQ (reference sequence). The CDR3 covers 13 residues. The germline V and J ends were trimmed by 6 bases and 2 bases, with 11 bases remaining between them. This CDR3 reads CASSFTATYEQYF. CDR3 DNA: TGTGCCAGCAGTTTTACGGCCACCTACGAGCAGTACTTC.

Worth noting for this clonotype: Relative to the germline gene, one junction end is altered; a read error may explain this. The rearrangement uses TRBV7-3 and TRBJ2-7, with D possibly TRBD2 on 5 matching bases. This CDR3 is 14 amino acids long. Germline CDR1 is SGHTA and CDR2 is FQGTGA. CDR3 bases: TGTGCCAGCACCCCGTTAGGTTACACCGGGGAGCTGTACTTC. Translating it yields CASTPLGYTGELYF.

This clonotype was seen a handful of times. The junction does not match germline at one end; this may be a read error. The chain combines TRBV10-3 with TRBJ1-1; 10 positions agree with TRBD1. The CDR3 is 15 residues long. Germline CDR1 is ENHRY and CDR2 is SYGVKD. CDR3 in DNA: TGTGCCAGCAGTGCCCCACCGGGACAGGGGACTGAAGCTTTCTTT. As protein: CASSAPPGQGTEAFF.

This chain links TRBV6-4 with TRBJ2-2; 8 bases agree with TRBD2. Germline V gene lookup returns CDR1 MRHNA and CDR2 SNTAGT. This CDR3 is 14 amino acids long. The V gene end was trimmed by 6 bases and the J gene end by 0 bases; junction bases not matched to a gene: 0. CDR3: CASRREANTGELFF. The CDR3 region has the DNA TGTGCCAGCAGGCGGGAGGCGAACACCGGGGAGCTGTTTTTT.

In regard to this clonotype: At one end the junction does not follow the germline gene, possibly because of a read error. V is TRBV2 and J is TRBJ2-7, with 12 bases that match TRBD2. The CDR3 is 16 amino acids. CDR1 is SNHLY and CDR2 is FYNNEI in the germline V gene. DNA for the CDR3: TGTGGCAGCAGTGAAGTGCTAGCGGGAGGGCCCTACGAGCAGTACTTC. Its translation: CGSSEVLAGGPYEQYF.

The CDR3 loop is CASGELARQETQYF. The CDR3 DNA reads TGTGCCAGCGGGGAACTAGCGCGCCAAGAGACCCAGTACTTC. V usage is TRBV2 and J usage is TRBJ2-5; 7 bases line up with TRBD2. The germline gives CDR1 SNHLY, CDR2 FYNNEI. After removal of 8 bases from V and 1 base from J, the junction contained 7 bases not matched to a gene. The CDR3 covers 14 residues.

This clonotype was detected only once. The CDR3 region has the DNA TGTGCCAGCTCACCATCTCTGGCGGGAGGTAACGAGCAGTACTTC. It yields the protein CASSPSLAGGNEQYF. V usage is TRBV18 and J usage is TRBJ2-7; 8 positions agree with TRBD2. This CDR3 has 15 amino acids. The ends lost 2 bases at V and 5 bases at J; junction bases unmatched: 8. CDR1 and CDR2 (germline): KGHSH, LQKENI.

The rearrangement uses TRBV19 and TRBJ2-2, with a possible D match to TRBD2 (5 bases). The CDR3 contains 16 residues. With 6 bases removed from V and 3 bases from J, the gap between germline ends came to 17 bases. Germline CDR1 LNHDA, CDR2 SQIVND (reference sequence). CDR3 region: CASSYKVGSDTGELFF. As DNA, the CDR3 is TGTGCCAGTAGCTACAAAGTAGGGAGTGACACCGGGGAGCTGTTTTTT.

Written as DNA, the CDR3 is TGTGCCAGCAGCTCAGAACTAGCGGGAGAAGAGACCCAGTACTTC. Translated, it gives CASSSELAGEETQYF. The chain has TRBV7-2 and TRBJ2-5; 11 positions match TRBD2. This CDR3 region has 15 residues. Trimming cost V 4 bases and J 3 bases; bases outside gene matches: 4. Per the germline V gene, CDR1 is SGHTA and CDR2 is FQGNSA.

This clonotype came up many times. The chain is built from TRBV7-2 and TRBJ1-1; 7 bases are a match to TRBD1. Germline CDR1 reads SGHTA; CDR2 reads FQGNSA. This CDR3 comprises 14 residues. The V segment lost 5 bases and the J segment 5 bases; nucleotides outside the gene matches: 8. As DNA, the CDR3 is TGTGCCAGCAGCCCCCCGACAGGGAGGACTGAAGCTTTCTTT. Protein sequence: CASSPPTGRTEAFF.

Only one count was recorded for this clonotype. V is TRBV20-1 and J is TRBJ1-4, with 8 bases matching TRBD1. Germline V gives CDR1 DFQATT, CDR2 SNEGSKA (reference sequence). The CDR3 is 14 amino acids. Losses at the gene ends were 4 bases for V and 8 bases for J; bases not matched to a gene: 9. The DNA for the CDR3 is TGCAGTGCTATTACGGTGACAGGGGACGAAAAACTGTTTTTT. As protein: CSAITVTGDEKLFF.

In its sample, this clonotype was seen a few times. V usage is TRBV2 and J usage is TRBJ1-6; no reliable D call. V shed 7 bases and J shed 4 bases, with 14 bases lying between them. The germline V gene encodes CDR1 SNHLY and CDR2 FYNNEI. The CDR3 contains 15 residues. The CDR3 DNA sequence: TGTGCCAGCATGAACACCCCGTCTTATAATTCACCCCTCCACTTT. Protein product: CASMNTPSYNSPLHF.

This rearrangement joins TRBV2 to TRBJ2-7; D might be TRBD2 (5 bases). Germline-derived CDR1 and CDR2 are SNHLY and FYNNEI. The V end was cut by 8 bases, the J end by 1 base, with 18 bases between. This CDR3 region has 15 residues. CDR3 protein: CASQDGSRVSYEQYF. The CDR3 coding sequence is TGTGCCAGCCAAGATGGGAGCCGAGTGTCCTACGAGCAGTACTTC.

The chain couples TRBV5-5 to TRBJ2-5, with 7 bases identical to TRBD1. With V trimmed by 3 bases and J by 7 bases, 3 bases remained unmatched. This CDR3 region has 12 residues. CDR1 and CDR2 from the germline V gene are SGHKS and YYEKEE (reference sequence). The CDR3 coding sequence is TGTGCCAGCAGCTACTACAGGGGGACCCAGTACTTC. It specifies CASSYYRGTQYF.

The J gene is TRBJ2-5, the V gene TRBV14, with D possibly TRBD1 on 5 matching bases. Trimming shortened V by 4 bases and J by 5 bases, and 17 bases separated the two germline ends. Germline lookup yields CDR1 SGHDN and CDR2 FVKESK. The CDR3 has 15 residues. Written as DNA, the CDR3 is TGTGCCAGCAGCCTGCCTCGTCCAGGGCAGGAGACCCAGTACTTC. As protein: CASSLPRPGQETQYF.

The chain couples TRBV5-1 to TRBJ2-7; tentatively, D is TRBD2 (6 bases). The CDR3 is made up of 15 amino acids. The V end was cut by 4 bases, the J end by 4 bases, with 18 bases between. Germline loops: CDR1 SGHRS, CDR2 YFSETQ. CDR3 in amino acids: CASSVGGLPHYEQYF. CDR3 coding DNA: TGCGCCAGCAGCGTTGGAGGGTTACCACATTACGAGCAGTACTTC.

This clonotype has a count of ten or more. This rearrangement joins TRBV19 to TRBJ1-1; D gene uncertain. V was clipped by 9 bases and J by 3 bases, with 8 bases between them. CDR1 is LNHDA, CDR2 SQIVND, per germline (reference sequence). The CDR3 has 11 residues. In nucleotides, the CDR3 is TGTGCCAGCAGCTTCGACACTGAAGCTTTCTTT. Amino acid sequence: CASSFDTEAFF.

CDR3 region: CSVESQGGSSYEQYF. In nucleotides, the CDR3 is TGCAGCGTTGAGTCTCAGGGGGGGAGCTCCTACGAGCAGTACTTC. This sequence joins TRBV29-1 and TRBJ2-7; D assignment may be TRBD1 or TRBD2 (7 bases each). Germline V gives CDR1 SQVTM, CDR2 ANQGSEA. V dropped 3 bases and J dropped 0 bases, with 15 bases sitting between them. The CDR3 sequence is 15 residues long.

The genes are TRBV6-1 and TRBJ2-3; the D gene is possibly TRBD1 (6 bases). The CDR3 spans 17 residues. Germline V gene sequence: CDR1 MNHNS, CDR2 SASEGT. Deletions cut 4 bases from V and 2 bases from J, with 19 bases between. CDR3 DNA: TGTGCCAGCAGTGCGACCGCAGGGGTTCCGCACACAGATACGCAGTATTTT. Protein sequence: CASSATAGVPHTDTQYF.

This clonotype occurred many times. V usage is TRBV20-1 and J usage is TRBJ1-5; TRBD1 matches 9 bases. The CDR3 length is 12 residues. CDR1 DFQATT and CDR2 SNEGSKA come from the germline V gene (reference sequence). After removal of 5 bases from V and 9 bases from J, the junction contained 5 bases not matched to a gene. The CDR3 DNA sequence: TGCAGTGCTCGGACAGGGGAGATGCCCCAGCATTTT. Protein: CSARTGEMPQHF.

A note on this clonotype: This may be a read error: a much more frequent sequence differs by one nucleotide. The chain is built from TRBV24-1 and TRBJ1-5; D call uncertain. The CDR3 is made up of 12 amino acids. Germline lookup yields CDR1 KGHDR and CDR2 SFDVKD. CDR3 protein: CATGGYNQPRHF. The CDR3 region has the DNA TGTGCCACCGGAGGTTACAATCAGCCCCGGCATTTT.

The gene calls are TRBV7-2 and TRBJ1-2; tentative D call: TRBD1 (6 bases). The CDR3 contains 15 residues. CDR1 SGHTA and CDR2 FQGNSA come from the germline V gene. Trimming pared 4 bases from V and 3 bases from J, leaving 15 bases between. The CDR3 reads CASSWTAPGDYGYTF. In nucleotides, the CDR3 is TGTGCCAGCAGCTGGACAGCCCCGGGGGACTATGGCTACACCTTC.

This chain links TRBV9 with TRBJ2-7; D possibly matches TRBD1 or TRBD2 (5 bases each). Germline V gene lookup returns CDR1 SGDLS and CDR2 YYNGEE. V gave up 3 bases and J gave up 0 bases, with 16 bases separating them. This CDR3 contains 16 residues. This CDR3 reads CASSAGHGESSYEQYF. Written as DNA, the CDR3 is TGTGCCAGCAGCGCAGGACACGGGGAGAGCTCCTACGAGCAGTACTTC.

This rearrangement joins TRBV25-1 to TRBJ1-2; 7 bases agree with TRBD1. Germline loops: CDR1 MGHDK, CDR2 SYGVNS. The CDR3 sequence is 16 residues long. Trimming at V came to 6 bases and at J to 2 bases, leaving 12 bases not matched to a gene. The CDR3 spells CASSQDPTGANYGYTF. CDR3 coding DNA: TGTGCCAGCAGCCAGGACCCTACAGGGGCGAACTATGGCTACACCTTC.

This chain links TRBV5-4 with TRBJ2-2; no clear D. The CDR3 consists of 12 residues. CDR1 and CDR2 (germline): SGHNT, YYREEE (reference sequence). Trimming shortened V by 9 bases and J by 4 bases, and 10 bases separated the two germline ends. Here the CDR3 reads CATQTATGELFF. CDR3 nucleotides: TGTGCCACCCAAACGGCCACCGGGGAGCTGTTTTTT.